This T cell receptor beta chain stems from a study of T cell changes during pregnancy in multiple sclerosis. V gave up 6 bases and J gave up 0 bases, with 14 bases separating them. Germline CDR1 and CDR2: MNHEY and SMNVEV (reference sequence). The CDR3 has 15 amino acids. Produced via immunoSEQ multiplex PCR; TCRdb's table is partial and in-frame only. The profile shows 50,000 to 70,000 clones, 90% to 95% of them singletons. The clonotype comes from a female donor with multiple sclerosis, enrolled in a pregnancy study. Sequencing used CD8+ T cells from peripheral blood mononuclear cells, obtained before pregnancy. V is TRBV27 and J is TRBJ2-5, with D possibly TRBD1 on 5 matching bases. In DNA, the CDR3 is TGTGCCAGCAGCCATGGGGCCCGGTACCAAGAGACCCAGTACTTC. As protein: CASSHGARYQETQYF.